The 7 T cell receptor beta chains presented below share a single source sample, sequenced in a study of blood T cell repertoires in COVID-19. Assay: immunoSEQ multiplex PCR; the TCRdb copy retains only in-frame clones and omits some. The data contain some 370,000 clones, about 90% of them singletons. The sample comprised peripheral blood. The receptors were gathered from a woman in her thirties with COVID-19, enrolled during active disease.

This chain uses TRBV4-1 with TRBJ2-3, with D perhaps matching TRBD1 (7 bases). Germline V gives CDR1 MGHRA, CDR2 YSYEKL. V gave up 5 bases and J gave up 0 bases, with 18 bases separating them. This CDR3 contains 17 residues. DNA of the CDR3: TGCGCCAGCAGCTCAAAAGGGGGCGGGACTAGCACAGATACGCAGTATTTT. Residues: CASSSKGGGTSTDTQYF.

The chain joins TRBV4-1 to TRBJ2-5; D call uncertain. The germline CDR1 and CDR2 sequences are MGHRA and YSYEKL. Trimming removed 4 bases at V and 4 bases at J, with 19 bases between. The CDR3 contains 16 residues. CDR3 DNA: TGCGCCAGCAGCCCCTATCAAAGGCAGGTAGGAGAGACCCAGTACTTC. Its translation: CASSPYQRQVGETQYF.

The chain joins TRBV16 to TRBJ1-5; D not resolved. V lost 0 bases and J lost 6, with 9 bases in between. CDR1 is KGHSY, CDR2 FQNENV, per germline. The CDR3 loop spans 14 amino acids. The CDR3, as DNA: TGTGCCAGCAGCCAATCGTCCGGTCTTCAGCCCCAGCATTTT. It yields the protein CASSQSSGLQPQHF.

This sequence joins TRBV24-1 and TRBJ1-1, with D hard to call. V was trimmed by 9 bases and J by 1 base, leaving 8 bases between them. The CDR3 consists of 12 residues. Per the germline V gene, CDR1 is KGHDR and CDR2 is SFDVKD. The CDR3 DNA reads as TGTGCCACCGGAGGCCCGAACACTGAAGCTTTCTTT. Its translation is CATGGPNTEAFF.

Here the CDR3 DNA reads TGCGCCAGCAGCCAAACAGGGGGATGGAGCATTCAGTACTTC. Translation: CASSQTGGWSIQYF. The chain couples TRBV4-1 to TRBJ2-4; 8 positions agree with TRBD1. Germline CDR1 MGHRA, CDR2 YSYEKL. The CDR3 contains 14 residues. After removal of 2 bases from V and 9 bases from J, the junction contained 6 bases not matched to a gene.

This chain connects TRBV6-5 to TRBJ2-7; 8 bases map to TRBD1. This CDR3 is 14 amino acids long. Germline-derived CDR1 and CDR2 are MNHEY and SVGAGI. V dropped 6 bases and J dropped 6; count of bases not matched to a gene: 10. In DNA form, the CDR3 reads TGTGCCAGCAGCCGAGACAGGGGTCGGGGCGAGCAGTACTTC. Translated, it gives CASSRDRGRGEQYF.

The chain links TRBV29-1 to TRBJ2-7; TRBD1 aligns across 7 bases. Germline CDR1 SQVTM, CDR2 ANQGSEA. V shed 2 bases and J 0 bases; nucleotides not matched to a gene: 10. The CDR3 consists of 16 residues. Here the CDR3 reads CSVEWMTGPSSYEQYF. CDR3 DNA sequence: TGCAGCGTTGAATGGATGACAGGGCCAAGCTCCTACGAGCAGTACTTC.